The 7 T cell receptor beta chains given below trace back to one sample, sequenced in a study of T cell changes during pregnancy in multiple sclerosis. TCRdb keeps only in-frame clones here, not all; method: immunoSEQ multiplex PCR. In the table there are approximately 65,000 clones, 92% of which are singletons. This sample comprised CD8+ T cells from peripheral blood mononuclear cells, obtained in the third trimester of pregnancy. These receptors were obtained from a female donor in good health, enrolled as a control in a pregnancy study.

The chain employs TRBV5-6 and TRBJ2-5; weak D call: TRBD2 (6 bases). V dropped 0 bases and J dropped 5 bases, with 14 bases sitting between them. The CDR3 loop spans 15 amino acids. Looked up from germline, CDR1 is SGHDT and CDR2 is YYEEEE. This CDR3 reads CASSLGQGGGETQYF. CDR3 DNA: TGTGCCAGCAGCTTGGGGCAGGGAGGAGGGGAGACCCAGTACTTC.

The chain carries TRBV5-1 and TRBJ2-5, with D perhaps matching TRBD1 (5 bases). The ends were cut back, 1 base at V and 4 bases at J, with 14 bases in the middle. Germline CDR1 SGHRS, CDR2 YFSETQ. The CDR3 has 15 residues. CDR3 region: CASSLWVRESETQYF. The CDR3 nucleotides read TGCGCCAGCAGCTTGTGGGTCAGGGAATCAGAGACCCAGTACTTC.

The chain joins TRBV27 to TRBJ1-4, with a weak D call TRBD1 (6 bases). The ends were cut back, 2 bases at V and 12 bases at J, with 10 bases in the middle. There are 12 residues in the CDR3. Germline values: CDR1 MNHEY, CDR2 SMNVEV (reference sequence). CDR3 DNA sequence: TGTGCCAGCAGTTTAACAGGGAGGGAACTGTTTTTT. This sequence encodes CASSLTGRELFF.

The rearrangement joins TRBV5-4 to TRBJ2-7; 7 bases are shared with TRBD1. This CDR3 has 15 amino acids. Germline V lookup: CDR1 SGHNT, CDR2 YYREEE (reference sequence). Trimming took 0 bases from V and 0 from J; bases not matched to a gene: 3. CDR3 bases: TGTGCCAGCAGCTTGGGGGCAGGGGGCTCCTACGAGCAGTACTTC. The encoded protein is CASSLGAGGSYEQYF.

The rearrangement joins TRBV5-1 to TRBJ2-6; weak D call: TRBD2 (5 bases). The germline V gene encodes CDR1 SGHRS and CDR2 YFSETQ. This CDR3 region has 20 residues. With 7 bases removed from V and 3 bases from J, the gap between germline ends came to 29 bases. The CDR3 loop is CASAAFPRTEGPVGANVLTF. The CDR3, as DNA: TGCGCCAGCGCGGCCTTCCCGAGGACCGAGGGCCCTGTTGGGGCCAACGTCCTGACTTTC. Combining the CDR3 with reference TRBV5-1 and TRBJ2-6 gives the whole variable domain KAGVTQTPRYLIKTRGQQVTLSCSPISGHRSVSWYQQTPGQGLQFLFEYFSETQRNKGNFPGRFSGRQFSNSRSEMNVSTLELGDSALYLCASAAFPRTEGPVGANVLTFGAGSRLTVL.

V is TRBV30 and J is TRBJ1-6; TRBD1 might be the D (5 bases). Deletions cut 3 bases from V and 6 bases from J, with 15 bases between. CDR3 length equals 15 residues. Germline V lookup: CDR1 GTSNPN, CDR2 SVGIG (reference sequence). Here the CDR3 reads CAWSRDAGGNSPLHF. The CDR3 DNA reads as TGTGCCTGGAGCCGCGACGCCGGGGGTAATTCACCCCTCCACTTT.

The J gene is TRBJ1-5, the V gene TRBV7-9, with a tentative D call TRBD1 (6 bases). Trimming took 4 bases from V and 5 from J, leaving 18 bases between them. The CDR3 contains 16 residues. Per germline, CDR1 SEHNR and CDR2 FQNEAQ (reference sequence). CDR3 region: CASSSLVQGTDQPQHF. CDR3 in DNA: TGTGCCAGCAGCTCCCTAGTCCAGGGGACCGATCAGCCCCAGCATTTT.